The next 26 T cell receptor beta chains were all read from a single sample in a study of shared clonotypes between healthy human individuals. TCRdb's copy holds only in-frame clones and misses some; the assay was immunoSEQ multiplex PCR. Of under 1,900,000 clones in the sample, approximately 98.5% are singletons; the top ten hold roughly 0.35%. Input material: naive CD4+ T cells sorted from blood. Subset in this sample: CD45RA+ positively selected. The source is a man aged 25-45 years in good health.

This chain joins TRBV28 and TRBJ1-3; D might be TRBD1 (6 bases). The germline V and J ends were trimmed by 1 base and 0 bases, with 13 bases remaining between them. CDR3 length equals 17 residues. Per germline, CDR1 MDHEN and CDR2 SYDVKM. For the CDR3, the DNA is TGTGCCAGCAGTTTATTGTTCAGGGGAGGCTCTGGAAACACCATATATTTT. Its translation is CASSLLFRGGSGNTIYF.

The CDR3 reads CASSPWGYREKRETQYF. DNA of the CDR3: TGTGCCAGCAGCCCATGGGGATACCGGGAAAAGAGAGAGACCCAGTACTTC. V gene TRBV28 combines with J gene TRBJ2-5, with D possibly TRBD2 on 5 matching bases. Germline V gene lookup returns CDR1 MDHEN and CDR2 SYDVKM. Trimming stripped 6 bases from V and 4 bases from J, with 24 bases between. The CDR3 runs to 17 residues.

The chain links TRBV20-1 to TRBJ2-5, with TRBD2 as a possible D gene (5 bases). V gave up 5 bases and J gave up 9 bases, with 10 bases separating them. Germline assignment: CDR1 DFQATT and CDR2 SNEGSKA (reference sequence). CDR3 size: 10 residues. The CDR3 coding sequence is TGCAGTGCTGGACCGGGATCCCAGTACTTC. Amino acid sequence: CSAGPGSQYF.

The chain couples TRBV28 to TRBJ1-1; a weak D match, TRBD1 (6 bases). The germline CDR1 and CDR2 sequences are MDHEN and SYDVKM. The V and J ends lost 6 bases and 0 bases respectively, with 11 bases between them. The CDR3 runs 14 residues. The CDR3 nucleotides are TGTGCCAGCAGCAGGAGGGGGATGAACACTGAAGCTTTCTTT. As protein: CASSRRGMNTEAFF.

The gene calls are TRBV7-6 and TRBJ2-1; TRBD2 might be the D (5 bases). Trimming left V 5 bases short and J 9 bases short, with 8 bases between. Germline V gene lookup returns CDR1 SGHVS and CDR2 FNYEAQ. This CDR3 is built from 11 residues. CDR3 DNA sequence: TGTGCCAGCAGCCCCGGGGTTGAGCAGTTCTTC. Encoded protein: CASSPGVEQFF.

The CDR3 region has the DNA TGTGCCAGCAGCTTACGTACAGGGACAGGGAGGTACGAGCAGTACTTC. It is translated as CASSLRTGTGRYEQYF. The V call is TRBV7-9, the J call TRBJ2-7, with 9 bases fitting TRBD1. Germline V gives CDR1 SEHNR, CDR2 FQNEAQ (reference sequence). The CDR3 has 16 amino acids. After removal of 2 bases from V and 4 bases from J, the junction contained 9 bases not matched to a gene.

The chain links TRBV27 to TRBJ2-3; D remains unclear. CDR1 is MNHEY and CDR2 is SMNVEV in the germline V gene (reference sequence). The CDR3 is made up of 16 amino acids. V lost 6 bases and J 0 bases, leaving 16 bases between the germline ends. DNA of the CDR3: TGTGCCAGCAGAAGAACCCGTCAGGTTAGCACAGATACGCAGTATTTT. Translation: CASRRTRQVSTDTQYF.

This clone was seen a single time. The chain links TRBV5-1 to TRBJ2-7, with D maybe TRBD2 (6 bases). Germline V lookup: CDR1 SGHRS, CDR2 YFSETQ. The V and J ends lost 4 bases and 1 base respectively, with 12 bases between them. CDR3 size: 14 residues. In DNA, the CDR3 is TGCGCCAGCAGCCTATTAGCGGAGTCCTACGAGCAGTACTTC. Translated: CASSLLAESYEQYF. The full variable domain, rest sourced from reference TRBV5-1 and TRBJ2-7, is KAGVTQTPRYLIKTRGQQVTLSCSPISGHRSVSWYQQTPGQGLQFLFEYFSETQRNKGNFPGRFSGRQFSNSRSEMNVSTLELGDSALYLCASSLLAESYEQYFGPGTRLTVT.

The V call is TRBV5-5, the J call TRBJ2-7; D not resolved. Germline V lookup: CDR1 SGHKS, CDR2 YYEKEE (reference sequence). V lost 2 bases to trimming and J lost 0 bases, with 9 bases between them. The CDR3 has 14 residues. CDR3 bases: TGTGCCAGCAGCTTCTCACAGAGCTCCTACGAGCAGTACTTC. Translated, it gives CASSFSQSSYEQYF.

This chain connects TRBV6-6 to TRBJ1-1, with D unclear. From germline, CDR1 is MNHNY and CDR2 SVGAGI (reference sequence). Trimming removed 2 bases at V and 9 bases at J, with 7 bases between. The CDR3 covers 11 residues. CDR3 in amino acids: CASSYGAQAFF. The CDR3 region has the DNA TGTGCCAGCAGTTACGGAGCACAAGCTTTCTTT.

The CDR3 DNA reads as TGTGCCGCAGGGGCAGGACAGGGGGCTCACACCGGGGAGCTGTTTTTT. Its translation: CAAGAGQGAHTGELFF. This sequence joins TRBV10-3 and TRBJ2-2; 11 bases fit TRBD1. Germline lookup yields CDR1 ENHRY and CDR2 SYGVKD. Losses at the gene ends were 11 bases for V and 3 bases for J; bases not matched to a gene: 11. This CDR3 is built from 16 residues.

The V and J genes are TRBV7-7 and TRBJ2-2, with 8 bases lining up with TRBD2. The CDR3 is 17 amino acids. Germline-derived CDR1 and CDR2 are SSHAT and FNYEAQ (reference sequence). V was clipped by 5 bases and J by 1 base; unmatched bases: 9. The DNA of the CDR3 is TGTGCCAGCAGCCCGGCCCCGGGGGGGCTGAACACCGGGGAGCTGTTTTTT. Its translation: CASSPAPGGLNTGELFF.

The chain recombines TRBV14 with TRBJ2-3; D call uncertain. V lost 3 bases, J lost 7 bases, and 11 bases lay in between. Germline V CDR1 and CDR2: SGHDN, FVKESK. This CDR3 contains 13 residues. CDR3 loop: CASSQDLPNTQYF. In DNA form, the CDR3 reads TGTGCCAGCAGCCAGGACCTACCGAATACGCAGTATTTT.

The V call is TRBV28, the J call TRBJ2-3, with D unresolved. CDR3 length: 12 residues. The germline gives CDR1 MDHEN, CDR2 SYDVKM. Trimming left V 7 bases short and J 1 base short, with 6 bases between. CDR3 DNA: TGTGCCAGCATTGGGGGCACAGATACGCAGTATTTT. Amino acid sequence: CASIGGTDTQYF.

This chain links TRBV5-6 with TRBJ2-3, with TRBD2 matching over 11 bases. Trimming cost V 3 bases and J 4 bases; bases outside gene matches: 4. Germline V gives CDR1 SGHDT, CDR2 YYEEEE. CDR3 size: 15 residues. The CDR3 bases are TGTGCCAGCAGCTCATTAGCGGGAGGGCCAGATACGCAGTATTTT. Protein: CASSSLAGGPDTQYF.

The CDR3 is CASSERLARHEQFF. The DNA for the CDR3 is TGTGCCAGCAGTGAACGGCTAGCTCGTCATGAGCAGTTCTTC. This chain joins TRBV2 and TRBJ2-1; possibly TRBD2 for D (5 bases). Germline CDR1 SNHLY, CDR2 FYNNEI. Trimming pared 2 bases from V and 8 bases from J, leaving 13 bases between. The length of the CDR3 is 14 residues.

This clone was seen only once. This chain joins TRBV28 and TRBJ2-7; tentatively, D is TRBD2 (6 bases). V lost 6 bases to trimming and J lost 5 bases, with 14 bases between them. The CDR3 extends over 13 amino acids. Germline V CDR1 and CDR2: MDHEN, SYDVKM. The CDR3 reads CASSTPGAHEQYF. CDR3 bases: TGTGCCAGCAGCACCCCGGGAGCCCACGAGCAGTACTTC.

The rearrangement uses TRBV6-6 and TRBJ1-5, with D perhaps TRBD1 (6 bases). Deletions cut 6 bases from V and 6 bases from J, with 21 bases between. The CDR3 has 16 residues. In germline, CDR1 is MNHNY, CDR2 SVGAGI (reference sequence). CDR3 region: CASSHAVGAGSQPQHF. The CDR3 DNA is TGTGCCAGCAGCCATGCCGTGGGGGCCGGGAGTCAGCCCCAGCATTTT.

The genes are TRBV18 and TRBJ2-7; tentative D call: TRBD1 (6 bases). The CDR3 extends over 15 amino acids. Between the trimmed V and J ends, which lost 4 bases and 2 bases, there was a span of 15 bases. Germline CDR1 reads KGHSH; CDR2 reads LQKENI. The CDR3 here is CASSQQDSFTYEQYF. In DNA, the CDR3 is TGTGCCAGCTCACAGCAGGACAGTTTCACCTACGAGCAGTACTTC.

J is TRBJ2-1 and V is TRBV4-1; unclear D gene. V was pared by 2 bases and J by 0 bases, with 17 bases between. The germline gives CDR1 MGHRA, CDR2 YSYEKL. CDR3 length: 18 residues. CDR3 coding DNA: TGCGCCAGCAGCCAAATTGGTGTAAGGTTGAGCTCCTACAATGAGCAGTTCTTC. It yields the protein CASSQIGVRLSSYNEQFF.

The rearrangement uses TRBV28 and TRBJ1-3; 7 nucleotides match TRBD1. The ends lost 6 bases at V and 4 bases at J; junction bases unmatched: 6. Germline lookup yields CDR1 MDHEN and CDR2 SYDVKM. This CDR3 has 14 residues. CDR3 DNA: TGTGCCAGCAGCCAGACAGGGATCGGAAACACCATATATTTT. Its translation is CASSQTGIGNTIYF.

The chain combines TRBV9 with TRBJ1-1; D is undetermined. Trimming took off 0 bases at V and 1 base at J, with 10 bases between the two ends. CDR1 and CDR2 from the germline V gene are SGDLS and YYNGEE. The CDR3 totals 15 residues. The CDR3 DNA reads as TGTGCCAGCAGCGTAGTACAAGCTGCGAACACTGAAGCTTTCTTT. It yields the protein CASSVVQAANTEAFF.

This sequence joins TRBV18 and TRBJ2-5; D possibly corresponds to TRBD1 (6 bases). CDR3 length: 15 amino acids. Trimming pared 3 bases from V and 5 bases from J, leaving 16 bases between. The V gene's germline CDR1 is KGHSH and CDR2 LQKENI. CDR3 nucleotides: TGTGCCAGCTCACCTAGCAGGGGCGCCCCGGAGACCCAGTACTTC. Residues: CASSPSRGAPETQYF. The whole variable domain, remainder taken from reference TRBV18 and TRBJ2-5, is NAGVMQNPRHLVRRRGQEARLRCSPMKGHSHVYWYRQLPEEGLKFMVYLQKENIIDESGMPKERFSAEFPKEGPSILRIQQVVRGDSAAYFCASSPSRGAPETQYFGPGTRLLVL.

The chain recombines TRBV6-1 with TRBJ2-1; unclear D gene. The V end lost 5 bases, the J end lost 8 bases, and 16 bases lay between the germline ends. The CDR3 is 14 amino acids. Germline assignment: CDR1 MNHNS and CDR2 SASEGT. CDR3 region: CASSLGPPSDEQFF. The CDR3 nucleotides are TGTGCCAGCAGTTTAGGGCCTCCGTCGGATGAGCAGTTCTTC.

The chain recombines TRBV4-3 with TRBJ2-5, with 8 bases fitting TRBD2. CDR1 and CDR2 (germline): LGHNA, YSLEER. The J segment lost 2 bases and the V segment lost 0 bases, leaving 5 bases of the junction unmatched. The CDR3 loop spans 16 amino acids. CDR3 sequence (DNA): TGCGCCAGCAGCCAAGAGTCCGAGCGGGGGCAAGAGACCCAGTACTTC. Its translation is CASSQESERGQETQYF.

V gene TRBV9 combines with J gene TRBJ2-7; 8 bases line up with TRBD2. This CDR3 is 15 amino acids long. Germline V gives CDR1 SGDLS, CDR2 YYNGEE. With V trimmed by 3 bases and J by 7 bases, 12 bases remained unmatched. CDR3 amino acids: CASSAFGSGRGEQYF. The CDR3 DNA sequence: TGTGCCAGCAGCGCCTTCGGCAGCGGGAGAGGTGAGCAGTACTTC.